A selection of T cell receptor beta chains follows, all from one sample in a study of T-cell reconstitution after alpha-beta-depleted transplantation in children. TCRdb re-derived calls from the PCR reads in MiXCR, one entry per CDR3 protein. The table records approximately 290,000 distinct CDR3 sequences, approximately 10% of them present only once. Sequences were derived from peripheral blood, sampled 180 days after TCRalphabeta/CD19-depleted stem cell transplant. All receptors come from a male patient between 2 and 10 years old who had a stem cell transplant for chronic granulomatous disease, so the T cells may come from the graft donor. CDR3s include the opening cysteine and the closing phenylalanine or tryptophan. Fields, in order: V gene, clone size, D gene, J gene, CDR3 DNA, CDR3 protein. The D gene is left open where the match is weak. The size entry is marked missing in some rows and otherwise reads once, few, many or a size class.

v_call: TRBV12-3/TRBV12-4; clone_size: NA; d_call: NA; j_call: TRBJ2-2; cdr3_nt: TGTGCCAGCTCATCGGGACATGCGAACACCGGGGAGCTGTTTTTT; cdr3_aa: CASSSGHANTGELFF
v_call: TRBV14; clone_size: NA; d_call: TRBD2; j_call: TRBJ2-2; cdr3_nt: TGTGCCAGCAGCCGCCCCAATGTCGCGGGAGCTATCGGGGAGCTGTTTTTT; cdr3_aa: CASSRPNVAGAIGELFF
v_call: TRBV30; clone_size: NA; d_call: TRBD2; j_call: TRBJ2-7; cdr3_nt: TGTGCCTGGAGTTCCCCGTGGGCGGGAGGGTCACGCTCCTACGAGCAGTACTTC; cdr3_aa: CAWSSPWAGGSRSYEQYF
v_call: TRBV11-2; clone_size: many; d_call: TRBD2; j_call: TRBJ2-2; cdr3_nt: TGTGCCAGCAGCTTAGGACTAGCGGGAGTCGGGGAGCTGTTTTTT; cdr3_aa: CASSLGLAGVGELFF
v_call: TRBV4-3; clone_size: many; d_call: NA; j_call: TRBJ1-2; cdr3_nt: TGCGCCAGCAGCCAGATCCGACAGCGCGACCATGGCTACACCTTC; cdr3_aa: CASSQIRQRDHGYTF
v_call: TRBV6-5; clone_size: many; d_call: NA; j_call: TRBJ2-7; cdr3_nt: TGTGCCAGCAGCAGGTCTATACCCTACGAGCAGTACTTC; cdr3_aa: CASSRSIPYEQYF
v_call: TRBV6-1; clone_size: many; d_call: NA; j_call: TRBJ1-5; cdr3_nt: TGTGCCAGCAGTGACTACACCTTGAAGCCCCAGCATTTT; cdr3_aa: CASSDYTLKPQHF
v_call: TRBV4-1; clone_size: many; d_call: TRBD2; j_call: TRBJ2-5; cdr3_nt: TGCGCCAGCAGCCAAGCGGGACTACTCCAAGAGACCCAGTACTTC; cdr3_aa: CASSQAGLLQETQYF
v_call: TRBV4-2; clone_size: once; d_call: TRBD2; j_call: TRBJ2-3; cdr3_nt: TGTGCCAGCGGCCCCGGCCGGCTGGCGGGAGACGCAGATACGCAGTATTTT; cdr3_aa: CASGPGRLAGDADTQYF
v_call: TRBV15; clone_size: many; d_call: NA; j_call: TRBJ2-7; cdr3_nt: TGTGCCACCAGCAAACGGGGCAGCGACGAGCAGTACTTC; cdr3_aa: CATSKRGSDEQYF
v_call: TRBV20-1; clone_size: many; d_call: TRBD2; j_call: TRBJ2-2; cdr3_nt: TGCAGTGCTCGGACTAGCGGGAGGTTGAGCGGGGAGCTGTTTTTT; cdr3_aa: CSARTSGRLSGELFF
v_call: TRBV7-6; clone_size: many; d_call: TRBD2; j_call: TRBJ2-1; cdr3_nt: TGTGCCAGCAGCATAGGACTAGCGGGAGAAAGGGAGCAGTTCTTC; cdr3_aa: CASSIGLAGEREQFF